The present TCR beta chain was sequenced within a study of T cell repertoires in cytomegalovirus infection. In TCRdb, the reads were re-called with MiXCR into one record per CDR3 protein. This table has about a million distinct CDR3 sequences, 30% to 40% appearing once. In this sample, this clonotype turned up many times. What it recognizes is unknown. This CDR3 region has 13 residues. Germline V CDR1 and CDR2: SGHVS, FNYEAQ. V gave up 3 bases and J gave up 0 bases, with 5 bases separating them. The receptor's source is a human donor in good health (CMV status not recorded). Some clones in this sample may be carry-over from other donors' samples. This sample comprised cultured CD8+ T cells from PBMCs, obtained from culture after CMV antigen stimulation. The chain has TRBV7-6 and TRBJ1-2; no definite D call. CDR3 nucleotides: TGTGCCAGCAGCTTGGATCCTAACTATGGCTACACCTTC. It is translated as CASSLDPNYGYTF.